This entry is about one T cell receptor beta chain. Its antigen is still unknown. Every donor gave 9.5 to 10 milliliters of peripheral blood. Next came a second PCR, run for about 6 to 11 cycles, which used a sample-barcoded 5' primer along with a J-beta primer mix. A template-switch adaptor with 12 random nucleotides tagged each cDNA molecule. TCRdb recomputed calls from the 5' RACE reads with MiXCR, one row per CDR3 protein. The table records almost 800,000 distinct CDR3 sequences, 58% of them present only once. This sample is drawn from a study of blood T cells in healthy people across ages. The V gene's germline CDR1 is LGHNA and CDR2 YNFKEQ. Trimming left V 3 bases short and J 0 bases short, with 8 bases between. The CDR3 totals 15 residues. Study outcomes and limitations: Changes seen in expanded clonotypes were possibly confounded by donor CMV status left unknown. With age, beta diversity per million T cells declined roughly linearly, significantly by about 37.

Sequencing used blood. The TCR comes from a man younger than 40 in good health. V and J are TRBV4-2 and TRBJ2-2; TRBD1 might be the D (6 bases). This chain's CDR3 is CASSHTGTNTGELFF. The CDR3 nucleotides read TGTGCCAGCAGCCATACAGGGACGAACACCGGGGAGCTGTTTTTT.